The clone carrying this T cell receptor beta chain showed up just a few times. The template was genomic DNA from peripheral blood, not RNA. V shed 5 bases and J shed 6 bases, with 7 bases lying between them. Looked up from germline, CDR1 is SEHNR and CDR2 is FQNEAQ (reference sequence). This CDR3 has 12 residues. These data come from a study of T cell repertoires in aging, cancer and after chemotherapy. A mixed TRB-A/B primer pool amplified rearranged TRB by multiplex touch-down PCR. TCRdb re-analysed the multiplex PCR reads in MiXCR, keeping a single row per CDR3 protein. This repertoire shows some 5,000 distinct CDR3 sequences, 30% to 40% found once; its top ten account for 19%.

The sample comprised blood. The source is a human donor with a blood cancer. The donor label of this sample is uncertain. V is TRBV7-9 and J is TRBJ1-4, with unresolved D. The CDR3 here is CASSLHDEKLFF. CDR3 nucleotide sequence: TGTGCCAGCAGCCTTCATGATGAAAAACTGTTTTTT.